This T cell receptor (beta chain) was obtained from a study of cytomegalovirus exposure and HLA in healthy donors (dated by TCRdb to about 2017). For the wider study: An earlier analysis of roughly 500 of the donors reported approximately 290 Gb of sequence data and around 110 million unique TCR beta sequences from about 200 million T cells. An early release that covered roughly 600 HLA-typed donors contained around 330 gigabases of sequencing data and 85 million to 100 million unique TCR sequences. Among the approximately 400 genotyped donors, approximately 77% belonged to the genetic ancestry cluster associated with self-reported Caucasian donors. The study aimed to test whether signatures of past pathogen exposure could be identified by cataloging public T cell receptors. The study profiled the T cell repertoires of more than 500 subjects by immunosequencing and related them to cytomegalovirus serostatus. Besides the first cohort of roughly 700 subjects, a separate validation cohort made up of roughly 120 different subjects was used. To predict cytomegalovirus infection status, the study combined high-throughput TCR immunosequencing, statistical association of individual TCRs with disease status, and machine learning. A later analysis re-analyzed previously published TCR beta repertoires from about 600 donors and added high-resolution HLA genotyping to study TCR occurrence patterns. In the later analysis, no new phenotypic data were used to find candidate immune exposures; instead, reliance was placed on TCR beta sequences and their occurrence across donors. To decide whether each TCR beta V gene segment behaved as functional or pseudogenic, an earlier analysis of fewer than 750 of the donors relied on high-throughput TCR beta sequencing. Donor age, sex, ethnicity and CMV serostatus were compiled alongside the repertoire data. Genome-wide SNP genotypes for about three fifths of the roughly 700 donors were used in a later genetic analysis, which treated that subset as a discovery cohort. All discovery cohort repertoires had been generated on a single sequencing platform. Class I and class II HLA loci were covered by the typing at four-digit resolution. Typing coverage differed by locus: A, B, C, DRB1 and DQB1 were typed in about 629-630 donors, DQA1 in 522, DPA1 in some 570, and DPB1 in around 440. Because of strong linkage in the cohort, roughly five DR-DQ haplotypes were treated as single units for association and clustering. Among about 390 genotyped donors of the cohort, an average of 235,054 unique TCR beta nucleotide sequences were sequenced per donor, around 20% of them non-productive.

General study outcomes and caveats: A later analysis associated 17,000 or so TCR beta sequences with specific HLA alleles at a false discovery rate of 0.05. V-gene and J-gene trimming of TCR beta chains was associated with a missense DCLRE1C variant in a later genetic analysis, and the association was replicated in an independent cohort. The earlier analysis of some 560 of the donors excluded some 15 rarely observed V segments, including chromosome 9 orphons, because counts were too low. Some IMGT-functional V segments, including TRBV6-2 and TRBV6-3, could not be distinguished by the 87-base-pair reads and were therefore excluded. Immune exposure information for the cohort was limited to CMV serostatus. It was suggested by the authors that the approach could potentially be generalized to other disease states and immunological phenotypes. Across donors, most TCR sequences were observed very rarely, whereas some public TCRs were present in many individuals. Correlated functional status among segregating V segments might be attributable to linkage disequilibrium, but an unknown experimental factor could not be ruled out. According to a later genetic analysis, donors in an Asian-associated ancestry cluster had fewer N-insertions in productive TCRs than the roughly 670-donor mean. Because some donors lacked HLA typing at each locus, the association tests relied only on the typed subset. In vitro tests confirmed that a few of the cytomegalovirus-associated TCR beta chains recognize cytomegalovirus antigens. When HLA alleles, especially DR and DQ, strongly co-occurred, attributing TCR associations to individual alleles was difficult. The presence/absence analyses assumed that sequencing depth was roughly uniform across donors, and that assumption may not be true. In both the original and validation cohorts, the classifier was reported to diagnose cytomegalovirus status with high specificity and sensitivity. A later analysis found that most CMV-associated TCR beta chains appeared HLA-restricted, with HLA associations seemingly driven largely by CMV exposure. The study gave a list of 150 to 200 TCR beta chains associated with cytomegalovirus. In an earlier analysis of some 500 of the donors, most TCR beta V segments were observed in productive rearrangements about 87% or about 30% of the time, broadly matching IMGT annotations. The cohort was sequenced for TCR beta chains only, and without alpha or paired-chain data the features that could be detected were limited. According to a later analysis, parvovirus B19, influenza, CMV and Epstein-Barr virus appeared linked to several top co-occurrence clusters. In a later analysis, TCR association rates were found to vary across HLA loci, with the most associated TCRs seen for DRB1 alleles and the fewest for HLA-C alleles. A cluster of highly shared sequence variants was judged likely to represent a technical artifact of the sequencing pipeline. In a later analysis, HLA-associated TCR beta chains showed more clonal expansion and lower generation probabilities than non-associated chains that were equally common. A further reported finding was that TCR beta sequences accurately predicted the HLA-A and HLA-B alleles for most subjects in the first cohort.

This clone appeared once. Its antigen is still unknown. No much larger clone is present one base from it, and per-base qualities are unavailable. Library construction relied on the immunoSEQ multiplex PCR assay. For the multiplex PCR, a mixture combining 60 forward primers for TCR Vbeta segments and 13 reverse primers for TCR Jbeta segments was used. The CDR3 region of rearranged TCR beta genes was amplified from genomic DNA with a multiplex PCR assay. Amplified TCR beta libraries were sequenced as 87-base-pair reads on the Illumina HiSeq System. Concerning the study's data processing: A later analysis counted about 80 million unique TCR beta chains across the 666 repertoires, and 9 million to 14 million of these chains were shared by at least two donors. A nearest-neighbor algorithm error-corrected the raw reads and collapsed the reads into unique sequences, merging closely related sequences to remove PCR and sequencing errors. V, D and J gene segments were assigned by aligning CDR3 sequences to IMGT reference sequences. For a sequence to be retained, a match of at least six nucleotides to both a V gene segment and a J gene segment was required. Rearrangements were classified as productive when the CDR3 lacked stop codons and remained in frame with V and J, and all other rearrangements were classified as non-productive. CDR3 was defined by IMGT convention, running from the second conserved V-encoded cysteine to the conserved J-encoded phenylalanine. The earlier analysis of some 580 of the donors excluded any sequence lacking an unambiguous match to a single V gene segment. An earlier analysis of 587 of the donors called V segments functional above 56.7% productive rearrangements and segregating when the between-donor standard deviation exceeded 5%. To diagnose cytomegalovirus status from the catalog of TCR beta chain sequences, a statistical classification framework was built. V and J gene assignment, in a later analysis, came from comparing TCR nucleotide sequences with IMGT/GENE-DB human TR gene sequences. Using the TCRdist pipeline, a later analysis assigned CDR3 sequences along with most-parsimonious VDJ recombination scenarios. A later analysis defined each TCR beta chain by its CDR3 amino acid sequence plus V-gene family, and excluded reads lacking a unique V-gene family. As a way to deal with suspected cross-contamination and a sequencing artifact, a later analysis dropped roughly 620 nucleotide sequences that were highly shared and had low generation probability. For each public chain, a later analysis derived a clonal expansion index from normalized ranks of inferred template counts within each repertoire. In a later analysis, generation probabilities were computed using a VDJ recombination model fitted to out-of-frame rearrangements, and the results were checked against IGoR. Hypergeometric tests were used in a later analysis to score TCR-TCR, TCR-HLA and TCR-CMV co-occurrence, with a repertoire-size bias correction applied to the TCR pairs. To estimate false discovery rates, a later analysis permuted the HLA or CMV assignments 20 times. In a later analysis, co-occurring TCRs were grouped using DBSCAN, with TCRdist sequence similarity added in when clustering inside HLA-allele-positive subsets. For co-occurrence clustering, repertoires with fewer than 30,000 or more than 120,000 public chains were excluded, along with roughly 5 repertoires with anomalous nucleotide sharing. In TCRdb, the immuneACCESS table is reduced to in-frame sequences with V and J assigned. These tables do not hold every clone; where another copy was compared, an unresolved V gene accounts for under half, and the others remain unexplained. V, J and clone size were drawn from that table, and D and trimming were deduced from the DNA. For this sample there are more than 90,000 clones; 65% to 75% appear just once. The top ten clones comprise 4% to 5.5% of the sample.

The germline V gene gives CDR1 as SGHRS and CDR2 as YFSETQ. Trimmed from V: 0 bases; trimmed from J: 2 bases; junction bases lacking a gene match: 6. Spanning cysteine to phenylalanine, the CDR3 consists of 16 amino acids. Only the CDR3 part of the read is kept: 48 bases, read in frame from the first base. The cohort consisted of 650 to 700 healthy bone marrow donors. All cohort members were sampled while nominally healthy, although unrecorded immune exposures were likely present. The donor was CMV seropositive and was included in the group of some 290 seropositive cohort members. Each donor provided a peripheral blood sample, and peripheral blood mononuclear cells were used for TCR beta sequencing. The Qiagen DNeasy Blood Extraction Kit was used to extract genomic DNA from the blood cell samples.

The receptor was isolated from a young man in good health and CMV-seropositive. This sequence uses TRBV5-1 and TRBJ1-2, with 8 middle bases fitting TRBD1. The sequencing input was PBMCs. Here the CDR3 is given as CASSLAGTGTNYGYTF. The nucleotide sequence reads TGCGCCAGCAGCTTGGCCGGGACAGGAACAAACTATGGCTACACCTTC.